This TCR beta chain was captured by sequencing in a study of CD8 T cells in acute hepatitis C reinfection. Specified time point: naive CD8 control sorted from an acute-time-point sample. Turning to this clone: Its antigen is undetermined.

This CDR3 contains 12 residues. From germline, CDR1 is SEHNR and CDR2 FQNEAQ (reference sequence). Deletions cut 6 bases from V and 3 bases from J, with 9 bases between. Assay: immunoSEQ multiplex PCR; the TCRdb copy retains only in-frame clones and omits some. This repertoire shows 30,000 to 45,000 clones, 70% to 90% found once; its top ten account for about a tenth. Findings and caveats of the study: About a dozen public clonotypes were found regardless of outcome. Differing sequencing approaches may have limited exact matches to other epitopes.

Sequencing used naive CD8+ T cells from PBMCs. This sequence originates from a woman aged 18-29 years who spontaneously cleared hepatitis C infection. The chain has TRBV7-9 and TRBJ2-7, with D hard to call. The CDR3 nucleotides are TGTGCCAGCAGTAAGGCGAACTACGAGCAGTACTTC. This sequence encodes CASSKANYEQYF.